This T cell receptor beta chain emerged from a study of shared clonotypes between healthy human individuals. Study context: Ranging from 18 to 49 in age, donors were a couple of women and a few men. CD4 naive and CD4 memory each took three plates per donor, while CD8 naive took two and CD8 memory one. Study-level findings and limits: Generation probabilities were higher for clonotypes shared across all four sorted-subset donors than for unshared ones.

CD8 memory merged CD45RO+ with CCR7-negative CD45RA+ TemRA cells. TCRdb keeps only in-frame clones here, not all; method: immunoSEQ multiplex PCR. The table has 100,000 or so clones, under 70% seen once. Regarding this clone: Its target is unknown.

The CDR3 runs 17 residues. Germline V gene lookup returns CDR1 SGHAT and CDR2 FQNNGV. Trimming took 4 bases from V and 9 from J, leaving 22 bases between them. The clonotype was recovered from a woman aged 30 to 39 in good health. The genes are TRBV11-2 and TRBJ1-6, with D possibly TRBD1 on 6 matching bases. The sequenced sample was memory CD8+ T cells sorted from blood. Subset denoted: CD45RO+ cells pooled with CCR7-negative TemRA cells. CDR3 amino acids: CASSSSPGGLRGSPLHF. CDR3 DNA: TGTGCCAGCAGCTCCTCTCCTGGGGGCCTAAGGGGTTCACCCCTCCACTTT.